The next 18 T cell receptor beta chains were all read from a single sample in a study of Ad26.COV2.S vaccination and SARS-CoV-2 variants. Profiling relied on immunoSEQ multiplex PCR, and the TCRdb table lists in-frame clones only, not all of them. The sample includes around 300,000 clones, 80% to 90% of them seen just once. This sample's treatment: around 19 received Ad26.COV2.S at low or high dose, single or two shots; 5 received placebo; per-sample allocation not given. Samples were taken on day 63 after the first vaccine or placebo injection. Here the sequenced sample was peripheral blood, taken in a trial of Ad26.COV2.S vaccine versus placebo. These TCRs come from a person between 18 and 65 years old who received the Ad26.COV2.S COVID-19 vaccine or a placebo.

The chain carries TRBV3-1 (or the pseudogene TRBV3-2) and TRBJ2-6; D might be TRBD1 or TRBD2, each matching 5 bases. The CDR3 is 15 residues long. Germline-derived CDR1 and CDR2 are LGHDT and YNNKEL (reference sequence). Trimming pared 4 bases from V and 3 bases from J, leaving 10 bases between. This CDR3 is CASSLPGRGANVLTF. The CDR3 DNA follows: TGTGCCAGCAGCCTTCCGGGGCGTGGGGCCAACGTCCTGACTTTC.

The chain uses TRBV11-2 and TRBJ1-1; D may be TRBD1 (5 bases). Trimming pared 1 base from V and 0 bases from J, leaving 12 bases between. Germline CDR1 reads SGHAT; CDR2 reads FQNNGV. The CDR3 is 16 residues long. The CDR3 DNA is TGTGCCAGCAGCTTAGGCAAGGGACGGATGAACACTGAAGCTTTCTTT. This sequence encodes CASSLGKGRMNTEAFF.

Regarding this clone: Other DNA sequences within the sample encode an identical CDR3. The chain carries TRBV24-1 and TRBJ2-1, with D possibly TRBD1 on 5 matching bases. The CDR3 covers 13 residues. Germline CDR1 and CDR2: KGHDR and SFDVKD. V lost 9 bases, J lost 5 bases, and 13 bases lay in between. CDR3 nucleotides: TGTGCCACCCGCCAGGGTGGGGACAATGAGCAGTTCTTC. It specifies CATRQGGDNEQFF.

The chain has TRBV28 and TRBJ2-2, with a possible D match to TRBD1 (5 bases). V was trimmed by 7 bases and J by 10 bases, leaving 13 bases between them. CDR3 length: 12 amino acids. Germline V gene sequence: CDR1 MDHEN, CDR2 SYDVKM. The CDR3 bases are TGTGCCAGCACTTCAGGGCGGAAGGAGCTGTTTTTT. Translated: CASTSGRKELFF.

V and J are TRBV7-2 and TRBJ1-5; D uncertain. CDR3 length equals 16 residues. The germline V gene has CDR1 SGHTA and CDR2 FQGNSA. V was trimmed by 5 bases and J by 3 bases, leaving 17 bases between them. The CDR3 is CASSAGSHLSNQPQHF. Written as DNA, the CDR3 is TGTGCCAGCAGCGCCGGGAGCCACCTTTCCAATCAGCCCCAGCATTTT. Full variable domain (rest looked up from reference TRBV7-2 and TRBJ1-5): GAGVSQSPSNKVTEKGKDVELRCDPISGHTALYWYRQSLGQGLEFLIYFQGNSAPDKSGLPSDRFSAERTGGSVSTLTIQRTQQEDSAVYLCASSAGSHLSNQPQHFGDGTRLSIL.

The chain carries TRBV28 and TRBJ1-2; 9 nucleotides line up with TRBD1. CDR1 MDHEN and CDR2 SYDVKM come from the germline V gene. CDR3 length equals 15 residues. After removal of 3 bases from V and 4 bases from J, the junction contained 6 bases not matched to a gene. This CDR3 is CASSFRGQGGYGYTF. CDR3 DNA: TGTGCCAGCAGTTTCCGGGGACAGGGCGGCTATGGCTACACCTTC.

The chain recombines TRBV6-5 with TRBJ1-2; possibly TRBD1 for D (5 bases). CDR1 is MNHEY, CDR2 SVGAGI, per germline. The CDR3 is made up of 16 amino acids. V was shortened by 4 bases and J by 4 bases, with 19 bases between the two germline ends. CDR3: CASSSLGGGSGYGYTF. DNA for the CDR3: TGTGCCAGCAGTTCCCTCGGTGGGGGTTCGGGCTATGGCTACACCTTC.

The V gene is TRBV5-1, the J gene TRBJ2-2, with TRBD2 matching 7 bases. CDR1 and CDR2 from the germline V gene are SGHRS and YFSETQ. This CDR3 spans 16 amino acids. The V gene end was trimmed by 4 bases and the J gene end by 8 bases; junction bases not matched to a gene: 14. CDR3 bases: TGCGCCAGCAGCATAAGCGGGGCGTCGGGATGGGGGGAGCTGTTTTTT. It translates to CASSISGASGWGELFF.

CDR3 loop: CASSIGSGDGYTF. CDR3 nucleotide sequence: TGTGCCAGTAGTATAGGGTCCGGGGACGGCTACACCTTC. The gene calls are TRBV19 and TRBJ1-2; perhaps TRBD1 as D (5 bases). The CDR3 extends over 13 amino acids. Trimming stripped 1 base from V and 8 bases from J, with 11 bases between. CDR1 LNHDA and CDR2 SQIVND come from the germline V gene (reference sequence).

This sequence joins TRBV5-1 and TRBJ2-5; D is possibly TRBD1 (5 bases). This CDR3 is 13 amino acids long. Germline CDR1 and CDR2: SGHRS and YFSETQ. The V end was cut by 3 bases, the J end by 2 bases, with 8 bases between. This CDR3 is CASSYTGQETQYF. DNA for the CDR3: TGCGCCAGCAGCTATACAGGACAAGAGACCCAGTACTTC.

The CDR3 bases are TGTGCCAGCAGCTTGAGCGCATCGGCAGATACGCAGTATTTT. Its translation is CASSLSASADTQYF. The rearrangement uses TRBV5-8 and TRBJ2-3; D is unresolved. Looked up from germline, CDR1 is SGHTS and CDR2 is YDEGEE. The CDR3 extends over 14 amino acids. V shed 1 base and J shed 4 bases, with 10 bases lying between them.

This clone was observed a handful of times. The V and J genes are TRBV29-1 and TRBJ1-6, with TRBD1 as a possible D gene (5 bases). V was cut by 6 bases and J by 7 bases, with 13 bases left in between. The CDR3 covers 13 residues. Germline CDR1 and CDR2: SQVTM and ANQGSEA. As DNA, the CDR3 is TGCAGCGTCCAACAGGATAGGAATTCACCCCTCCACTTT. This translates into CSVQQDRNSPLHF.

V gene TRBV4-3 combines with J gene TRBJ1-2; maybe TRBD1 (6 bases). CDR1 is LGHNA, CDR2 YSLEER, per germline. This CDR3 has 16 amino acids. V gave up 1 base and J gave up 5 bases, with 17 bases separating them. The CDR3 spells CASSQGRRGGLYGYTF. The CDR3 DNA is TGCGCCAGCAGCCAAGGAAGGCGGGGGGGGCTATATGGCTACACCTTC.

The CDR3 region has the DNA TGTGCCAGCAGTTTGGGACAGGGGGTATATAATTCACCCCTCCACTTT. Translated, it gives CASSLGQGVYNSPLHF. V is TRBV27 and J is TRBJ1-6; 11 bases match TRBD1. J lost 4 bases, V lost 3 bases, and 2 bases had no gene match. This CDR3 is built from 16 residues. Germline V lookup: CDR1 MNHEY, CDR2 SMNVEV (reference sequence).

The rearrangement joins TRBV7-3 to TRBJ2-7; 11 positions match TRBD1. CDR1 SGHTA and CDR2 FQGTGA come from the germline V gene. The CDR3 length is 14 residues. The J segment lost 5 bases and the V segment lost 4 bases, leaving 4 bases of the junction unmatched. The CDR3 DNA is TGTGCCAGCAGCTCACTGGGACAGGGGGACGAGCAGTACTTC. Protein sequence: CASSSLGQGDEQYF. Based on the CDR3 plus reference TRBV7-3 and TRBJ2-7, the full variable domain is GAGVSQTPSNKVTEKGKYVELRCDPISGHTALYWYRQSLGQGPEFLIYFQGTGAADDSGLPNDRFFAVRPEGSVSTLKIQRTERGDSAVYLCASSSLGQGDEQYFGPGTRLTVT.

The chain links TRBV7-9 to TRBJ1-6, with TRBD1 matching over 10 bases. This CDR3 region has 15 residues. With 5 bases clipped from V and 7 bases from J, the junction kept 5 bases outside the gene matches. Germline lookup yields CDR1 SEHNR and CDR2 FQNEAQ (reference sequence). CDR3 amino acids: CASSIGQGGNSPLHF. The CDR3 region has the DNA TGTGCCAGCAGCATCGGACAGGGGGGCAATTCACCCCTCCACTTT.

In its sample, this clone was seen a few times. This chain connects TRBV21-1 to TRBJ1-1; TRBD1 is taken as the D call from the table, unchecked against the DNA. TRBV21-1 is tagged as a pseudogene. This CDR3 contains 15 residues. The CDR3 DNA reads TGTGCCAGCAGGATTCCGGGACAAAGAAACACTGAAGCTTTCTTT. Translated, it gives CASRIPGQRNTEAFF.

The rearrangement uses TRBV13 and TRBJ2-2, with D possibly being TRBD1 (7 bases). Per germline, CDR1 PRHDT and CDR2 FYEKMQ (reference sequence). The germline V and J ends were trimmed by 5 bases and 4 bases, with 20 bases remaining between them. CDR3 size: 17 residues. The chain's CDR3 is CASSALGQEGATGELFF. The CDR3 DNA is TGTGCCAGCAGCGCCCTCGGACAGGAGGGAGCCACCGGGGAGCTGTTTTTT.